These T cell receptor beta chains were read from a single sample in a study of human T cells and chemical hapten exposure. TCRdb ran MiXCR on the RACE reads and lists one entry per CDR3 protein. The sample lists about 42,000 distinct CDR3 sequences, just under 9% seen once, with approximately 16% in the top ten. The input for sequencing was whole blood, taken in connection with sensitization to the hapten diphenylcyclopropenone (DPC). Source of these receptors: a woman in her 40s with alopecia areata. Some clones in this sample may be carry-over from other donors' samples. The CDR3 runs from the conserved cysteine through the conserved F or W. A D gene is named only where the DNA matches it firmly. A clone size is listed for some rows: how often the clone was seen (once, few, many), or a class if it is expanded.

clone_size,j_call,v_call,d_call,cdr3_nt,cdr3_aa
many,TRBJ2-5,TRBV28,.,TGTGCCAGCAGCTCTACGGACACCTTGGAAGAGACCCAGTACTTC,CASSSTDTLEETQYF
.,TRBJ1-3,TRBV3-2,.,TGTGCCAGCAGCCACGCCGCAACCCGACTGTACTCTGGAAACACCATATATTTT,CASSHAATRLYSGNTIYF
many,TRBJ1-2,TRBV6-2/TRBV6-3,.,TGTGCCAGCAGCGTACAGGGAGATTATGGGGGCTACACCTTC,CASSVQGDYGGYTF
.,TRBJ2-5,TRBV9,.,TGTGCCAGCAGCGTAGGAGCGAGAGAGACCCAGTACTTC,CASSVGARETQYF
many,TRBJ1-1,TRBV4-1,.,TGCGCCAGCAGCTTCCAGGGCGGCACTGAAGCTTTCTTT,CASSFQGGTEAFF
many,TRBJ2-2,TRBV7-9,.,TGTGCCAGCAGCTGGGGAGTTACGAACACCGGGGAGCTGTTTTTT,CASSWGVTNTGELFF
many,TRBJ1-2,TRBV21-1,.,TGTGCCAGCAGCAAAAAGGGGCAGGTTAACTATGGCTACACCTTC,CASSKKGQVNYGYTF
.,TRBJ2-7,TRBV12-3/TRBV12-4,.,TGTGCCAGCAGTTTAGAGGGGGGGCAAAGCGACGAGCAGTACTTC,CASSLEGGQSDEQYF
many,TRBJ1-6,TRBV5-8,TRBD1,TGTGCCAGCAGCTTTGCGACAGGGGGCGTCGGATATAATTCACCCCTCCACTTT,CASSFATGGVGYNSPLHF
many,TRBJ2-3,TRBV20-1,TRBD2,TGCAGTGCTAGAGATACGCGGGGGGCAGATACGCAGTATTTT,CSARDTRGADTQYF
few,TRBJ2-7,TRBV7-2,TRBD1,TGTGCCAGCAGCCTGGACAGGGGATCCTACGAGCAGTACTTC,CASSLDRGSYEQYF